What follows are 20 T cell receptor beta chains derived from one specimen sequenced in a study of T cells after yellow fever vaccination (dated by TCRdb to the late 2010s). Preparation of the library involved 5' RACE. The instrument given in TCRdb is Illumina NovaSeq 6000. In-frame beta chains were kept once TCRdb had trimmed the public reads at Q25 with fastp and called clones with MiXCR. Duplicate CDR3 protein sequences are folded into a single record with the most common DNA and genes. The sample profile shows about 220,000 distinct CDR3 sequences; under 3.5% of them were found once. About 3.3% of the sample belongs to the ten largest clones. Reading the label with the study, this specimen's treatment or condition is: live attenuated yellow fever vaccine strain. The sequencing used CD4+ T cells sorted from PBMCs, collected 10 days after the yellow fever booster vaccination. The receptors were sampled from a man younger than 30 who received the YFV17D yellow fever vaccine.

CDR3 nucleotide sequence: TGCGCCAGCAGCTTGGAGGACCCAACACGGGGCACCGGGGAGCTGTTTTTT. Translation gives CASSLEDPTRGTGELFF. J is TRBJ2-2 and V is TRBV5-1; TRBD2 is a possible D gene (5 bases). V lost 0 bases, J lost 4 bases, and 16 bases lay in between. The germline gives CDR1 SGHRS, CDR2 YFSETQ. The CDR3 sequence is 17 residues long.

J is TRBJ2-7 and V is TRBV6-5, with a possible D match to TRBD2 (6 bases). Germline V gene data show CDR1 as MNHEY and CDR2 as SVGAGI. Deletions cut 5 bases from V and 2 bases from J, with 13 bases between. The CDR3 sequence is 14 residues long. CDR3 protein: CASSLRGVPYEQYF. CDR3 nucleotide sequence: TGTGCCAGCAGTCTCCGCGGGGTCCCCTACGAGCAGTACTTC.

This clonotype was found a few times. The genes are TRBV6-5 and TRBJ2-1, with no clear D. Trimming left V 3 bases short and J 9 bases short, with 12 bases between. CDR3 size: 13 residues. The germline CDR1 and CDR2 sequences are MNHEY and SVGAGI. This CDR3 is CASSYDLNGEQFF. The CDR3 nucleotides read TGTGCCAGCAGTTATGACCTAAACGGTGAGCAGTTCTTC.

The chain employs TRBV9 and TRBJ2-2, with D tentatively TRBD2 (6 bases). The germline gives CDR1 SGDLS, CDR2 YYNGEE. Between the trimmed V and J ends, which lost 3 bases and 6 bases, there was a span of 12 bases. CDR3 length: 14 amino acids. The CDR3: CASSAGTVPGELFF. Written as DNA, the CDR3 is TGTGCCAGCAGCGCCGGGACTGTTCCCGGGGAGCTGTTTTTT.

This clonotype turned up a few times. The chain combines TRBV15 with TRBJ2-4; D gene ambiguous. The CDR3 runs to 13 residues. CDR1 is LNHNV, CDR2 YYDKDF, per germline (reference sequence). The V gene lost 5 bases and the J gene lost 4 bases, with 9 bases spanning the gap. The CDR3: CATSSPGKNIQYF. The CDR3 DNA follows: TGTGCCACCAGCTCTCCAGGAAAAAACATTCAGTACTTC.

The rearrangement joins TRBV20-1 to TRBJ2-1; 7 nucleotides match TRBD2. CDR1 is DFQATT, CDR2 SNEGSKA, per germline (reference sequence). The CDR3 is 15 residues long. The V gene end was trimmed by 0 bases and the J gene end by 4 bases; junction bases not matched to a gene: 6. The DNA for the CDR3 is TGCAGTGCTAGAGATTGGGGGGGACCTTACAATGAGCAGTTCTTC. This encodes CSARDWGGPYNEQFF.

The table lists this clonotype with many counts. The V call is TRBV5-4, the J call TRBJ1-2; D may be TRBD1 (5 bases). The CDR3 consists of 15 residues. The germline gives CDR1 SGHNT, CDR2 YYREEE (reference sequence). Deletions cut 0 bases from V and 8 bases from J, with 17 bases between. The CDR3 is CASSLGGSMGDGYTF. The DNA of the CDR3 is TGTGCCAGCAGCTTGGGGGGGTCCATGGGGGACGGCTACACCTTC.

This clonotype was seen only a few times. V is TRBV20-1 and J is TRBJ2-2; 7 bases are a match to TRBD1. CDR1 is DFQATT, CDR2 SNEGSKA, per germline (reference sequence). This CDR3 has 15 residues. J was trimmed by 1 base and V by 1 base; bases with no gene match: 3. CDR3 loop: CSARGQGRNTGELFF. Written as DNA, the CDR3 is TGCAGTGCTAGAGGACAGGGCCGGAACACCGGGGAGCTGTTTTTT.

This clonotype showed up just a few times. V is TRBV20-1 and J is TRBJ1-1, with 7 bases that match TRBD1. The V gene end was trimmed by 3 bases and the J gene end by 1 base; junction bases not matched to a gene: 5. In germline, CDR1 is DFQATT, CDR2 SNEGSKA (reference sequence). The length of the CDR3 is 14 residues. The CDR3 reads CSARKGQTNTEAFF. The CDR3 DNA reads as TGCAGTGCTAGGAAGGGACAGACGAACACTGAAGCTTTCTTT.

The chain uses TRBV12-3 or TRBV12-4 and TRBJ1-2, with a tentative D call TRBD1 (6 bases). The CDR3 extends over 12 amino acids. V lost 5 bases and J lost 7, with 11 bases in between. The CDR3 here is CASSGGAGGYTF. The CDR3 region has the DNA TGTGCCAGCAGTGGGGGGGCCGGTGGCTACACCTTC.

There are a few counts of this clonotype. V gene TRBV20-1 combines with J gene TRBJ2-2, with D perhaps TRBD1 (5 bases). Germline V gene data show CDR1 as DFQATT and CDR2 as SNEGSKA (reference sequence). There are 14 residues in the CDR3. V dropped 6 bases and J dropped 0 bases, with 11 bases sitting between them. The CDR3 region is CSARWGPNTGELFF. As DNA, the CDR3 is TGCAGTGCGCGGTGGGGCCCGAACACCGGGGAGCTGTTTTTT.

This clonotype has just a few counts. The genes are TRBV7-2 and TRBJ2-5; D is undetermined. The CDR3 consists of 11 residues. Deletions cut 5 bases from V and 5 bases from J, with 6 bases between. Per germline, CDR1 SGHTA and CDR2 FQGNSA. The CDR3 protein is CASSAAETQYF. CDR3 DNA: TGTGCCAGCAGCGCGGCGGAGACCCAGTACTTC. Variable domain in full (rest from reference TRBV7-2 and TRBJ2-5): GAGVSQSPSNKVTEKGKDVELRCDPISGHTALYWYRQSLGQGLEFLIYFQGNSAPDKSGLPSDRFSAERTGGSVSTLTIQRTQQEDSAVYLCASSAAETQYFGPGTRLLVL.

The chain uses TRBV6-5 and TRBJ1-3, with no clear D. The CDR3 spans 16 residues. CDR1 and CDR2 (germline): MNHEY, SVGAGI. The ends were cut back, 0 bases at V and 0 bases at J, with 9 bases in the middle. CDR3 coding DNA: TGTGCCAGCAGTTACTCGGCCGGAGACTCTGGAAACACCATATATTTT. Encoded protein: CASSYSAGDSGNTIYF.

This clonotype was recorded many times. The J gene is TRBJ1-6, the V gene TRBV20-1; D gene ambiguous. The germline V gene encodes CDR1 DFQATT and CDR2 SNEGSKA (reference sequence). The CDR3 loop spans 13 amino acids. The V end was cut by 4 bases, the J end by 7 bases, with 11 bases between. CDR3 amino acids: CSATRDPNSPLHF. CDR3 nucleotides: TGCAGTGCTACGCGGGATCCAAATTCACCCCTCCACTTT.

This clonotype has only a few counts. V and J are TRBV7-9 and TRBJ1-1, with D possibly TRBD1 on 5 matching bases. V gave up 3 bases and J gave up 8 bases, with 10 bases separating them. This CDR3 comprises 12 residues. Germline V lookup: CDR1 SEHNR, CDR2 FQNEAQ (reference sequence). The CDR3 bases are TGTGCCAGCAGCTTTAGGGACTCCGAAGCTTTCTTT. Translation gives CASSFRDSEAFF.

This clonotype was observed many times. V and J are TRBV7-2 and TRBJ1-1; TRBD1 might be the D (5 bases). This CDR3 is built from 14 residues. Germline V gives CDR1 SGHTA, CDR2 FQGNSA. V was trimmed by 2 bases and J by 3 bases, leaving 10 bases between them. CDR3 in amino acids: CASSLFGGDTEAFF. The CDR3 coding sequence is TGTGCCAGCAGCTTATTTGGGGGGGACACTGAAGCTTTCTTT.

The table lists this clonotype with a few counts. The chain links TRBV28 to TRBJ2-3; the D gene is possibly TRBD1 (5 bases). Per germline, CDR1 MDHEN and CDR2 SYDVKM. V lost 7 bases and J 1 base, leaving 15 bases between the germline ends. The CDR3 extends over 15 amino acids. CDR3 loop: CASTGMLRGTDTQYF. The CDR3 nucleotides are TGTGCCAGCACAGGGATGCTCCGAGGCACAGATACGCAGTATTTT.

The table lists this clonotype with many counts. The chain employs TRBV7-2 and TRBJ2-3, with 10 nucleotides matching TRBD2. This CDR3 has 13 residues. The V gene end was trimmed by 5 bases and the J gene end by 10 bases; junction bases not matched to a gene: 6. Germline CDR1 is SGHTA and CDR2 is FQGNSA. This CDR3 is CASSPTSGVSQYF. CDR3 coding DNA: TGTGCCAGCAGCCCAACTAGCGGGGTGTCGCAGTATTTT.

This clonotype has ten or more counts. The CDR3 DNA reads TGCGCCAGCAGCGGCCAGGACGGAGCTAACTATGGCTACACCTTC. Translated: CASSGQDGANYGYTF. This rearrangement joins TRBV5-1 to TRBJ1-2; D gene ambiguous. Trimming removed 4 bases from V and 0 bases from J, with 13 bases in between. The germline CDR1 and CDR2 sequences are SGHRS and YFSETQ. The CDR3 loop spans 15 amino acids.

In its sample, this clonotype was seen many times. This sequence joins TRBV14 and TRBJ2-5; TRBD1 matches at 7 bases. The V gene end was trimmed by 3 bases and the J gene end by 5 bases; junction bases not matched to a gene: 9. The CDR3 length is 15 residues. Germline loops: CDR1 SGHDN, CDR2 FVKESK. The CDR3 protein is CASSQIDRAGETQYF. For the CDR3, the DNA is TGTGCCAGCAGCCAGATTGACAGGGCCGGGGAGACCCAGTACTTC.